The T cell receptor beta chain described here comes from a study of T cell responses to AZD1222 COVID-19 vaccine. Overall study findings and caveats: Females outnumbered males among donors, who were mostly white British; clonal diversity was possibly underestimated. Repertoire samples came only from after the peak T cell response. CD4 TCRs linked to vaccination spanned spike, dominating at 160-218 and 743-854.

Profiled with immunoSEQ multiplex PCR; TCRdb holds only in-frame clones, not every one. The data show about 160,000 clones, approximately 94% seen once. The CDR3 contains 14 residues. The V end lost 2 bases, the J end lost 4 bases, and 11 bases lay between the germline ends. Germline loops: CDR1 MNHEY, CDR2 SVGEGT. This clone was observed once. Its matching antigen is unknown. This TCR was sampled from an adult who received the AZD1222 COVID-19 vaccine. This specimen was peripheral blood, taken 28 days after the second AZD1222 dose. The chain employs TRBV6-2 or TRBV6-3 and TRBJ1-2; D call uncertain. The CDR3 loop is CASSYGPKLYGYTF. The CDR3 DNA follows: TGTGCCAGCAGTTACGGCCCGAAACTCTATGGCTACACCTTC.